The present entry profiles one T cell receptor beta chain with its context. The specificity of this receptor is unknown. No per-base quality is available; no much larger clone lies one base away. This sample was taken from a study of human T cells and chemical hapten exposure (TCRdb year 2021). Context from the whole study: Libraries were combined into a pool for sequencing, and differences in TCR yield between samples came mainly from small differences in library volumes within the pool. In alopecia patients, the study followed how the peripheral blood TCR repertoire changed in vivo over primary and secondary sensitization to diphenylcyclopropenone (DPC), a hapten. Both TCR alpha and TCR beta chains were sequenced from each blood RNA sample. Findings and caveats that apply to the study as a whole: After repeated subsampling, the strength of the expansion versus patch-test correlation and the threshold at which it became significant changed. DPC sensitization did not change the number of TCRs with a frequency above 1 in 1000, and there was no evidence of changes in global repertoire structure.

Based on the germline V gene, the CDR1 and CDR2 sequences are MNHEY and SVGEGT. Here V drops 0 bases and J drops 3 bases, and the junction holds 6 bases not matched to any gene. The CDR3 goes from the cysteine to the phenylalanine over 16 residues. Here the CDR3 DNA is all that survives: 48 bases in frame from base 1. Preparation of the library involved RACE. The data were produced on a NextSeq 500. During library preparation, unique molecular identifiers were attached to individual cDNA molecules so that TCRs could be counted in a quantitative, reproducible way. The original pipeline was this. The median number of TCRs per sample was roughly 100,000, ranging from about 20,000 to 700,000. The Decombinator software suite was used to annotate the V, J and CDR3 of the TCR reads. For the PS versus PT1 abundance plots, all samples were subsampled to the same number of TCRs (28,000). TCRs were defined as expanded if absent before sensitization and observed at least eight times at the 2-week time point. The public reads were quality trimmed at Q25 with fastp and then assembled into clones with MiXCR by TCRdb, keeping productive beta chains. Identical CDR3 proteins give one entry, which carries the most common genes and DNA. None of the V and J calls come from the authors' own analysis; TCRdb made them. The sample table shows more than 75,000 distinct CDR3 sequences, and 8.6% are seen once. Around 1.6% of the sample is taken by the ten largest.

Sample time point, as interpreted from the label and publication: healthy volunteer bleed at 6 weeks. Total RNA was extracted from unfractionated whole blood that had been collected in Tempus Blood RNA tubes. Roughly 5 healthy volunteers served as TCR sequencing controls and were bled at day 0, 2 weeks and 6 weeks. This receptor was taken from a male donor in good health. Some clones in this sample may be carry-over from other donors' samples. The V and J segments used are TRBV6-2 or TRBV6-3 and TRBJ2-7; 9 bases in the junction line up with TRBD1. The specimen sequenced was whole blood. The nucleotides read TGTGCCAGCAGTTACTCGAGTGGGACAGGGCGCTACGAGCAGTACTTC. Its protein reads: CASSYSSGTGRYEQYF.